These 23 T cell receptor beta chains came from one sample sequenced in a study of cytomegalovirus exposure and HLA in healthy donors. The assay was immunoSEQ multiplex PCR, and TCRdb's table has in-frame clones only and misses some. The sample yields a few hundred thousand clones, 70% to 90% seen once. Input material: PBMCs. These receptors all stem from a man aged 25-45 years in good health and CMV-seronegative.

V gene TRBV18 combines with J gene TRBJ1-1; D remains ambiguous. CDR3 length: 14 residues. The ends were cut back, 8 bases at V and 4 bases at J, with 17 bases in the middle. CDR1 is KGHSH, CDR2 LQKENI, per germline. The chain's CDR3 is CASTRPGSGTEAFF. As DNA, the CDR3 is TGTGCCAGCACCCGCCCGGGGAGTGGCACTGAAGCTTTCTTT.

CDR3 region: CASSATGTVNEKLFF. Here the CDR3 DNA reads TGTGCCAGCAGCGCTACCGGGACAGTGAATGAAAAACTGTTTTTT. This rearrangement joins TRBV9 to TRBJ1-4, with 7 bases identical to TRBD1. This CDR3 is built from 15 residues. V trimming: 3 bases; J trimming: 5 bases; junction bases outside the gene matches: 7. CDR1 and CDR2 from the germline V gene are SGDLS and YYNGEE.

Here the CDR3 reads CASSFTGQGAKEQYF. The CDR3 bases are TGTGCCAGCAGTTTCACGGGACAGGGGGCGAAGGAGCAGTACTTC. This chain connects TRBV27 to TRBJ2-7; TRBD1 matches 12 bases. J gave up 7 bases and V 3 bases, and 7 bases lay outside the gene matches. The germline V gene has CDR1 MNHEY and CDR2 SMNVEV (reference sequence). The CDR3 covers 15 residues.

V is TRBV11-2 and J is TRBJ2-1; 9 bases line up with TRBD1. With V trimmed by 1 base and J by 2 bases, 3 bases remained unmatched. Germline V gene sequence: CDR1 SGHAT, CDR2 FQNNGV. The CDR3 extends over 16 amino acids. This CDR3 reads CASSLGRDRAYNEQFF. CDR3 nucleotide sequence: TGTGCCAGCAGCTTAGGCCGGGACAGGGCCTACAATGAGCAGTTCTTC.

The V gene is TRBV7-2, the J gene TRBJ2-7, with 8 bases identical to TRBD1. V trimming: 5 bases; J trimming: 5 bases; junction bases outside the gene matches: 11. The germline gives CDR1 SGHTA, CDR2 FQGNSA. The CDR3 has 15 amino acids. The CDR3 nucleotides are TGTGCCAGCAGCCCGAGGCAGGGGGCGCTCCACGAGCAGTACTTC. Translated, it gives CASSPRQGALHEQYF.

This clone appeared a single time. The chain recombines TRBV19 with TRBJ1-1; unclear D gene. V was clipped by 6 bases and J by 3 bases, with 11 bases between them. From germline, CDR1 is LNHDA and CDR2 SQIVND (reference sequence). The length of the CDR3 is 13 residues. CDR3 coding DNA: TGTGCCAGTAGCCCCGGAGGAGACACTGAAGCTTTCTTT. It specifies CASSPGGDTEAFF. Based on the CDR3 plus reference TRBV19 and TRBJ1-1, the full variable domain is DGGITQSPKYLFRKEGQNVTLSCEQNLNHDAMYWYRQDPGQGLRLIYYSQIVNDFQKGDIAEGYSVSREKKESFPLTVTSAQKNPTAFYLCASSPGGDTEAFFGQGTRLTVV.

The CDR3 DNA sequence: TGTGCCAGCTCACGAACGGGGGGTGGCACAGATACGCAGTATTTT. This codes for CASSRTGGGTDTQYF. The rearrangement joins TRBV6-5 to TRBJ2-3, with 7 positions matching TRBD2. This CDR3 is 15 amino acids long. The V and J ends lost 8 bases and 1 base, in that order; junction bases with no gene match: 9. Germline CDR1 reads MNHEY; CDR2 reads SVGAGI.

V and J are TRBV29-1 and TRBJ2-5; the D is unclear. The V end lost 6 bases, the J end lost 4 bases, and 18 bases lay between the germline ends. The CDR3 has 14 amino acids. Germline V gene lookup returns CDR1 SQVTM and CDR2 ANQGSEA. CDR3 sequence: CSVSFWPSTETQYF. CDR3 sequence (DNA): TGCAGCGTGTCCTTTTGGCCCAGTACAGAGACCCAGTACTTC.

CDR3 DNA: TGTGCCAGCAGCGTAGGAGGGGGCGCGGAGTATGGCTACACCTTC. Encoded protein: CASSVGGGAEYGYTF. J is TRBJ1-2 and V is TRBV9; 7 nucleotides align to TRBD1. V lost 0 bases, J lost 5 bases, and 7 bases stayed unmatched. CDR3 length: 15 residues. CDR1 is SGDLS and CDR2 is YYNGEE in the germline V gene.

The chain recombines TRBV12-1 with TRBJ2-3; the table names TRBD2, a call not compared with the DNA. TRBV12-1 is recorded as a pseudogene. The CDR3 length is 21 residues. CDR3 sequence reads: CASSSPRGSSGGATSTDTQYF. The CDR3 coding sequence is TGTGCCAGCAGCTCCCCCCGAGGATCTAGCGGGGGGGCCACGAGCACAGATACGCAGTATTTT.

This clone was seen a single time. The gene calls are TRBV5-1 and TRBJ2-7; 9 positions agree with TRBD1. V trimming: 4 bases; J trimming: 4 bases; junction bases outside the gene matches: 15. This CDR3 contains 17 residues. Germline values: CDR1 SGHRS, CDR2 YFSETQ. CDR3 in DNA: TGCGCCAGCAGCCCCTTTCTTTTGACAGGGGGAATTTACGAGCAGTACTTC. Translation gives CASSPFLLTGGIYEQYF.

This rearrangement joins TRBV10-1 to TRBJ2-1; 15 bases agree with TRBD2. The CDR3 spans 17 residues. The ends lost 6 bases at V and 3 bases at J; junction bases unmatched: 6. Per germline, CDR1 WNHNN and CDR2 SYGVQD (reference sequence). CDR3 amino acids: CASSHGLAGGLYNEQFF. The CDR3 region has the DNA TGCGCCAGCAGCCATGGACTAGCGGGGGGGCTCTACAATGAGCAGTTCTTC.

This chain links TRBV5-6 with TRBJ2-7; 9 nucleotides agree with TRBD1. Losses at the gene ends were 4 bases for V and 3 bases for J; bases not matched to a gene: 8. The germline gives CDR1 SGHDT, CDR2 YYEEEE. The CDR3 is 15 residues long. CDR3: CASSPRGQGFYEQYF. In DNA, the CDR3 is TGTGCCAGCAGCCCGCGGGGACAGGGCTTCTACGAGCAGTACTTC.

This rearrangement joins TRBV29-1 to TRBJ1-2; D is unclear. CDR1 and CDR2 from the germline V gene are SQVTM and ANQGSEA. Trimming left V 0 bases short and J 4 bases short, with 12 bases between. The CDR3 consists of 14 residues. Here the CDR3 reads CSVEDPEALYGYTF. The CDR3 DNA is TGCAGCGTTGAAGATCCCGAGGCCCTCTATGGCTACACCTTC.

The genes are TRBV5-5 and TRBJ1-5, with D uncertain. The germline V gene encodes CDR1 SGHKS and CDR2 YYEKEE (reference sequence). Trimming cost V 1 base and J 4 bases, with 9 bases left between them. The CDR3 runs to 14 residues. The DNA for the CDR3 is TGTGCCAGCAGCTTGTATGGGCTGAATCAGCCCCAGCATTTT. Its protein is CASSLYGLNQPQHF.

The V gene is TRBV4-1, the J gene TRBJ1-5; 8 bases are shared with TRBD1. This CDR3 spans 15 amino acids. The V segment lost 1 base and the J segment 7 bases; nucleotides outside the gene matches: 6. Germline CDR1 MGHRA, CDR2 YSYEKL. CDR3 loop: CASSQGQGARQPQHF. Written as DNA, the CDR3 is TGCGCCAGCAGCCAAGGGCAGGGGGCCAGGCAGCCCCAGCATTTT.

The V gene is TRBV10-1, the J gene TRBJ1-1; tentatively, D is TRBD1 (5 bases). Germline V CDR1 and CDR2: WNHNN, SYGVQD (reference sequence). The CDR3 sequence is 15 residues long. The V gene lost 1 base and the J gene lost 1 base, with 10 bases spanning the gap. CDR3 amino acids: CASSEFVGPNTEAFF. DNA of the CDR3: TGCGCCAGCAGTGAGTTCGTGGGGCCGAACACTGAAGCTTTCTTT.

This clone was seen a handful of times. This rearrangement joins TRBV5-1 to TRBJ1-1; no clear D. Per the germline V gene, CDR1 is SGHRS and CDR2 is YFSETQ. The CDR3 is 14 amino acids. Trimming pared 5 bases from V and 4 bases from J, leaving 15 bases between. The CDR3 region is CASRVTLALTEAFF. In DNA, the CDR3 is TGCGCCAGCAGGGTTACCCTGGCCCTCACTGAAGCTTTCTTT.

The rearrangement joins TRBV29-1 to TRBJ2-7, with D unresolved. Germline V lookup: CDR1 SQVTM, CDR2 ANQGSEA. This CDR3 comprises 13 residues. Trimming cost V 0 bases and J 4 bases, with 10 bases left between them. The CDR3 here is CSVEESGVYEQYF. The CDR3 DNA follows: TGCAGCGTTGAAGAGAGTGGAGTGTACGAGCAGTACTTC.

DNA of the CDR3: TGTGCTAGTGCCACAGGGTCCGAGCAGTACTTC. This gives the protein CASATGSEQYF. The chain links TRBV12-5 to TRBJ2-7; D may be TRBD1 (6 bases). Germline V gene data show CDR1 as LGHNT and CDR2 as FRNRAP. V dropped 7 bases and J dropped 6 bases, with 10 bases sitting between them. The CDR3 runs 11 residues.

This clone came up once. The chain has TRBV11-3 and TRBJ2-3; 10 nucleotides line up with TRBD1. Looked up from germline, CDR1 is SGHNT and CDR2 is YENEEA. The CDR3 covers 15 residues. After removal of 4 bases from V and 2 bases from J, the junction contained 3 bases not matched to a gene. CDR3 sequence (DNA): TGTGCCAGCAGCTCCGACAGGGGGCTCACAGATACGCAGTATTTT. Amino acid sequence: CASSSDRGLTDTQYF.

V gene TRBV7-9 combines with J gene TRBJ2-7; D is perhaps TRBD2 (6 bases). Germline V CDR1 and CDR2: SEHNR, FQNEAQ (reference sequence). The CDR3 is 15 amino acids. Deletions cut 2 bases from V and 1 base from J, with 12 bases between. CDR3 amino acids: CASSLSLEGSYEQYF. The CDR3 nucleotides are TGTGCCAGCAGCTTATCGTTGGAGGGATCCTACGAGCAGTACTTC.

The CDR3 DNA is TGCGCCAGAAAACCATTGGGGCTGAATGAGCAGTTCTTC. Amino acid sequence: CARKPLGLNEQFF. The chain employs TRBV23-1 and TRBJ2-1; perhaps TRBD1 as D (5 bases). TRBV23-1 is placed among ORFs of uncertain function. Deletions cut 9 bases from V and 7 bases from J, with 16 bases between. CDR3 length: 13 amino acids.